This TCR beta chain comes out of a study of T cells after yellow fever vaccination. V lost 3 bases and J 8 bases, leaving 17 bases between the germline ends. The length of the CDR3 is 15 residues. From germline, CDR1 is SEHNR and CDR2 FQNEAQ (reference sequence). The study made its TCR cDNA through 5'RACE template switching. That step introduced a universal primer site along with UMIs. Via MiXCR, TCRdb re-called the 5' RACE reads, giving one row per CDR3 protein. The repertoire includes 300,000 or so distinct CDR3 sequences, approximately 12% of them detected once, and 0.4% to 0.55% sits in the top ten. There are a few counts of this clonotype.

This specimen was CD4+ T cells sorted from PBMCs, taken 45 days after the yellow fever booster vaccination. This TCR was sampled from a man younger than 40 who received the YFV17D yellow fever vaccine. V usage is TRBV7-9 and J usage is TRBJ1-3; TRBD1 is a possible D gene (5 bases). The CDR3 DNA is TGTGCCAGCAGCTTCGAGGGGCGCCGAGGGGACACCATATATTTT. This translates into CASSFEGRRGDTIYF.